Below are 25 T cell receptor beta chains sequenced from a single sample in a study of regulatory T cells in long-lasting Graves disease. Time point: persistent/refractory GD, antithyroid drugs over 5 years with positive TRAb. From RNA extracted from PBMCs, the TCR library was made. According to the study, TCR beta libraries were built with iRepertoire HTBI primers and CDR3-region Arm-PCR. TCRdb itself ran the multiplex PCR reads through MiXCR, one entry per CDR3 protein. The repertoire holds about 660,000 distinct CDR3 sequences, 25% to 30% seen once, with 35% to 55% in the top ten. The sequencing used peripheral blood mononuclear cells (PBMCs), collected when the disease was refractory, from a patient treated with antithyroid drugs. The source of these receptors is a female donor with Graves disease.

The table lists this clonotype with many counts. The rearrangement joins TRBV3-1 to TRBJ2-5, with D perhaps TRBD2 (6 bases). Per germline, CDR1 LGHDT and CDR2 YNNKEL (reference sequence). With 4 bases removed from V and 1 base from J, the gap between germline ends came to 10 bases. This CDR3 spans 14 amino acids. The CDR3 DNA follows: TGTGCCAGCAGCCTTCGGGACTTCCAAGAGACCCAGTACTTC. Its protein is CASSLRDFQETQYF.

This clonotype has more than one count but fewer than ten. J is TRBJ2-7 and V is TRBV19, with 11 bases lining up with TRBD2. The CDR3 is made up of 15 amino acids. V was pared by 4 bases and J by 5 bases, with 7 bases of the junction left unmatched. Looked up from germline, CDR1 is LNHDA and CDR2 is SQIVND (reference sequence). CDR3 DNA sequence: TGTGCCAGTAGTACTCTAGCGGGAGGCTTGGACGAGCAGTACTTC. Its translation is CASSTLAGGLDEQYF.

This clonotype was counted only a few times. The gene calls are TRBV15 and TRBJ1-4; no reliable D call. The CDR3 totals 15 residues. Germline CDR1 LNHNV, CDR2 YYDKDF (reference sequence). V lost 0 bases and J lost 0, with 5 bases in between. The chain's CDR3 is CATSRERATNEKLFF. The CDR3 DNA reads as TGTGCCACCAGCAGAGAAAGAGCAACTAATGAAAAACTGTTTTTT.

The genes are TRBV9 and TRBJ1-1; 8 positions agree with TRBD1. This CDR3 has 16 residues. The V segment lost 0 bases and the J segment 2 bases; nucleotides outside the gene matches: 6. CDR1 and CDR2 from the germline V gene are SGDLS and YYNGEE. Here the CDR3 reads CASSVVTGAVNTEAFF. For the CDR3, the DNA is TGTGCCAGCAGCGTAGTGACAGGGGCAGTAAACACTGAAGCTTTCTTT.

The chain's CDR3 is CASSTTGTGIYYEQYF. The CDR3 DNA is TGTGCCAGCAGCACCACCGGGACAGGGATCTACTACGAGCAGTACTTC. The chain employs TRBV7-9 and TRBJ2-7; 9 positions match TRBD1. The CDR3 sequence is 16 residues long. Looked up from germline, CDR1 is SEHNR and CDR2 is FQNEAQ (reference sequence). The trim removed 5 bases at V and 3 bases at J, leaving 11 bases unmatched.

The chain joins TRBV20-1 to TRBJ1-1; D unclear. V shed 1 base and J shed 4 bases, with 10 bases lying between them. Looked up from germline, CDR1 is DFQATT and CDR2 is SNEGSKA (reference sequence). The CDR3 is 13 amino acids. The CDR3 loop is CSARVVGSTEAFF. For the CDR3, the DNA is TGCAGTGCTAGAGTTGTGGGGAGCACTGAAGCTTTCTTT.

This clonotype was seen at least ten times. The genes are TRBV20-1 and TRBJ1-2; no clear D. Germline loops: CDR1 DFQATT, CDR2 SNEGSKA (reference sequence). This CDR3 has 13 residues. With 0 bases removed from V and 2 bases from J, the gap between germline ends came to 7 bases. CDR3 in amino acids: CSARDPGNYGYTF. In DNA form, the CDR3 reads TGCAGTGCTAGAGACCCGGGAAACTATGGCTACACCTTC.

This chain joins TRBV6-1 and TRBJ2-7, with 7 bases matching TRBD1. Germline CDR1 MNHNS, CDR2 SASEGT. The CDR3 sequence is 17 residues long. With 5 bases clipped from V and 3 bases from J, the junction kept 16 bases outside the gene matches. This CDR3 is CASSRPRVTGLFYEQYF. In DNA, the CDR3 is TGTGCCAGCAGTCGACCCCGGGTGACAGGGCTCTTCTACGAGCAGTACTTC.

A note on this clonotype: This may stem from a read error, because a much larger clone lies one nucleotide away. This rearrangement joins TRBV5-1 to TRBJ1-1; perhaps TRBD1 as D (6 bases). This CDR3 spans 14 amino acids. CDR1 SGHRS and CDR2 YFSETQ come from the germline V gene. The CDR3 spells CASSVDGQNTEASF. Here the CDR3 DNA reads TGCGCCAGCAGCGTTGACGGACAGAACACTGAAGCTTCCTTT.

This clonotype was counted between two and nine times. This chain links TRBV15 with TRBJ2-5; TRBD1 aligns across 10 bases. Trimming at V came to 3 bases and at J to 5 bases, leaving 3 bases not matched to a gene. The CDR3 is 14 amino acids. Looked up from germline, CDR1 is LNHNV and CDR2 is YYDKDF (reference sequence). Written as DNA, the CDR3 is TGTGCCACCAGCAGGGACAGGGGGTTGGAGACCCAGTACTTC. Translation gives CATSRDRGLETQYF.

V is TRBV5-5 and J is TRBJ2-7; D possibly corresponds to TRBD2 (5 bases). The ends were cut back, 3 bases at V and 6 bases at J, with 10 bases in the middle. CDR1 SGHKS and CDR2 YYEKEE come from the germline V gene (reference sequence). There are 12 residues in the CDR3. The DNA of the CDR3 is TGTGCCAGCAGCTGGAGCGGAAGCGAGCAGTACTTC. Amino acids: CASSWSGSEQYF.

This chain connects TRBV27 to TRBJ1-1; D ambiguous. This CDR3 has 12 residues. Trimming shortened V by 7 bases and J by 6 bases, and 12 bases separated the two germline ends. CDR1 MNHEY and CDR2 SMNVEV come from the germline V gene (reference sequence). The CDR3 region has the DNA TGTGCCAGCACCGATCCCGGGTCTGAAGCTTTCTTT. Its translation: CASTDPGSEAFF.

This clonotype was counted only a few times. The rearrangement links TRBV19 to TRBJ1-5, with 7 bases lining up with TRBD1. CDR1 is LNHDA and CDR2 is SQIVND in the germline V gene (reference sequence). Trimming at V came to 9 bases and at J to 4 bases, leaving 9 bases not matched to a gene. The CDR3 consists of 14 residues. CDR3 sequence: CASSVRDSNQPQHF. The CDR3 DNA reads TGTGCCAGCAGTGTCCGGGACAGTAATCAGCCCCAGCATTTT.

The rearrangement links TRBV5-5 to TRBJ1-4; a weak D match, TRBD1 (6 bases). Trimming removed 3 bases from V and 7 bases from J, with 16 bases in between. The CDR3 is made up of 15 amino acids. Germline V gives CDR1 SGHKS, CDR2 YYEKEE (reference sequence). CDR3 nucleotide sequence: TGTGCCAGCAGCTCCCTGAGGGGGGCGAGTGAAAAACTGTTTTTT. This sequence encodes CASSSLRGASEKLFF.

The chain combines TRBV20-1 with TRBJ1-5, with unresolved D. The germline CDR1 and CDR2 sequences are DFQATT and SNEGSKA (reference sequence). The CDR3 covers 15 residues. With 1 base removed from V and 0 bases from J, the gap between germline ends came to 10 bases. The CDR3 DNA sequence: TGCAGTGCTAGAGTTAGCACTCATAGCAATCAGCCCCAGCATTTT. It translates to CSARVSTHSNQPQHF.

This clonotype has at least ten counts. This chain connects TRBV12-3 or TRBV12-4 to TRBJ1-1; the match to TRBD1 covers 9 bases. This CDR3 is built from 14 residues. The V and J ends lost 5 bases and 3 bases, in that order; junction bases with no gene match: 4. The CDR3 loop is CASSPQGAYTEAFF. The CDR3 coding sequence is TGTGCCAGCAGTCCACAGGGGGCGTACACTGAAGCTTTCTTT.

This clonotype was seen only a few times. The gene calls are TRBV7-6 and TRBJ2-2, with 8 bases fitting TRBD1. Per the germline V gene, CDR1 is SGHVS and CDR2 is FNYEAQ. The junction had 5 bases not matched to a gene; V was cut back by 1 base and J by 7 bases. The length of the CDR3 is 15 residues. The CDR3 here is CASSLGTGFDGELFF. The CDR3 nucleotides are TGTGCCAGCAGCTTAGGGACAGGGTTTGACGGGGAGCTGTTTTTT. Combining the CDR3 with reference TRBV7-6 and TRBJ2-2 gives the whole variable domain GAGVSQSPRYKVTKRGQDVALRCDPISGHVSLYWYRQALGQGPEFLTYFNYEAQQDKSGLPNDRFSAERPEGSISTLTIQRTEQRDSAMYRCASSLGTGFDGELFFGEGSRLTVL.

The chain couples TRBV6-1 to TRBJ1-1; no definite D call. CDR1 and CDR2 (germline): MNHNS, SASEGT. The CDR3 has 13 amino acids. The V and J ends lost 6 bases and 6 bases respectively, with 14 bases between them. The CDR3, as DNA: TGTGCCAGCAGCTGGATGGGGAATTCTGAAGCTTTCTTT. It yields the protein CASSWMGNSEAFF.

The chain has TRBV12-3 or TRBV12-4 and TRBJ1-6; D gene ambiguous. The V and J ends lost 3 bases and 4 bases respectively, with 7 bases between them. The CDR3 covers 14 residues. This CDR3 reads CASSFEIYNSPLHF. The CDR3 nucleotides read TGTGCCAGCAGTTTTGAGATTTATAATTCACCCCTCCACTTT.

This clonotype was detected a few times. This chain connects TRBV12-3 or TRBV12-4 to TRBJ1-3, with TRBD1 identical over 7 bases. This CDR3 contains 15 residues. V lost 5 bases, J lost 0 bases, and 4 bases stayed unmatched. The CDR3: CASSGDSLSGNTIYF. DNA for the CDR3: TGTGCCAGCAGTGGGGACAGTCTCTCTGGAAACACCATATATTTT.

V is TRBV28 and J is TRBJ1-1; D gene uncertain. Trimming removed 6 bases at V and 8 bases at J, with 13 bases between. Germline CDR1 reads MDHEN; CDR2 reads SYDVKM. The CDR3 has 12 residues. CDR3 residues: CASRKSGIEAFF. The CDR3 DNA sequence: TGTGCCAGCAGGAAAAGCGGGATAGAAGCTTTCTTT. The full variable domain, completed using reference TRBV28 and TRBJ1-1, is DVKVTQSSRYLVKRTGEKVFLECVQDMDHENMFWYRQDPGLGLRLIYFSYDVKMKEKGDIPEGYSVSREKKERFSLILESASTNQTSMYLCASRKSGIEAFFGQGTRLTVV.

The chain links TRBV9 to TRBJ2-5; D remains unclear. Trimming removed 0 bases at V and 2 bases at J, with 5 bases between. CDR1 and CDR2 (germline): SGDLS, YYNGEE. The CDR3 totals 13 residues. For the CDR3, the DNA is TGTGCCAGCAGCGTAGCGGATCAAGAGACCCAGTACTTC. Translation: CASSVADQETQYF.

There are a few counts of this clonotype. This chain links TRBV7-9 with TRBJ1-1, with a weak D call TRBD1 (5 bases). V was clipped by 4 bases and J by 4 bases, with 16 bases between them. The CDR3 runs to 15 residues. CDR1 SEHNR and CDR2 FQNEAQ come from the germline V gene (reference sequence). The CDR3 nucleotides read TGTGCCAGCAGCTCACCCCGGGGAGGGGCCACTGAAGCTTTCTTT. Encoded protein: CASSSPRGGATEAFF.

The chain is built from TRBV9 and TRBJ2-2, with D maybe TRBD2 (5 bases). CDR1 and CDR2 (germline): SGDLS, YYNGEE. V lost 0 bases, J lost 2 bases, and 14 bases lay in between. CDR3 size: 17 residues. The CDR3, as DNA: TGTGCCAGCAGCGTAGCTGCCAAGCGGAGTAACACCGGGGAGCTGTTTTTT. Protein: CASSVAAKRSNTGELFF.

The chain is built from TRBV27 and TRBJ2-2; D not certain. Germline V gene sequence: CDR1 MNHEY, CDR2 SMNVEV (reference sequence). V was cut by 4 bases and J by 7 bases, with 16 bases left in between. CDR3 length: 15 residues. For the CDR3, the DNA is TGTGCCAGCAGTTCCCTCCCGGCTGGGGACGGGGAGCTGTTTTTT. Its protein is CASSSLPAGDGELFF.